A selection of T cell receptor beta chains follows, all from one sample in a study of OX40 agonist ivuxolimab in advanced cancers. The data were produced by immunoSEQ multiplex PCR, yet TCRdb's version contains in-frame clones alone and is incomplete. The table has 39,000 or so clones, around 90% seen once. The sample in question was CD4+ or CD8+ T cells sorted from blood, obtained in a trial of the OX40 agonist ivuxolimab. The source is an adult with an advanced solid tumor such as melanoma, head and neck, liver or kidney cancer. The CDR3 runs from the conserved cysteine through the conserved F or W. Each record gives: V gene, clone size, D gene, J gene, CDR3 protein, CDR3 DNA. A D gene is named only where the DNA matches it firmly. Only part of the rows carry a size: once, few, many, or a class if the clone is expanded.

>TRBV19|.|TRBD1|TRBJ1-5
CASSLGQVGHQPQHF
TGTGCCAGTAGCCTGGGACAGGTGGGGCATCAGCCCCAGCATTTT
>TRBV30|.|.|TRBJ1-6
CAWSARGLVTGSYNSPLHF
TGTGCCTGGAGTGCCCGAGGTCTGGTTACAGGCTCCTATAATTCACCCCTCCACTTT
>TRBV10-3|.|TRBD1|TRBJ1-2
CAISESGTGEGYTF
TGTGCCATCAGTGAGTCTGGTACAGGGGAAGGCTACACCTTC
>TRBV11-3|.|.|TRBJ2-1
CASSLDRFSGSNEQFF
TGTGCCAGCAGCTTAGATCGGTTTTCAGGGTCCAATGAGCAGTTCTTC
>TRBV2|.|.|TRBJ2-7
CASSGRTYEQYF
TGTGCCAGCAGTGGACGGACCTACGAGCAGTACTTC
>TRBV21-1|.|.|TRBJ2-1
CASSKAPSSGGLDNEQFF
TGTGCCAGCAGCAAAGCGCCTTCCAGCGGGGGGCTCGACAATGAGCAGTTCTTC
>TRBV6-5|few|TRBD2|TRBJ2-7
CASSYVAGNSYEQYF
TGTGCCAGCAGTTACGTAGCGGGAAACTCCTACGAGCAGTACTTC
>TRBV7-6|.|.|TRBJ1-3
CASSPLQETGNTIYF
TGTGCCAGCAGCCCCTTACAGGAAACTGGAAACACCATATATTTT
>TRBV10-3|once|TRBD1|TRBJ1-1
CAISDYRGRVGTEAFF
TGTGCCATCAGTGACTACAGGGGGCGCGTGGGTACTGAAGCTTTCTTT
>TRBV5-4|once|TRBD2|TRBJ2-2
CASSRGLAGTGELFF
TGTGCCAGCAGCCGGGGACTAGCGGGCACCGGGGAGCTGTTTTTT
>TRBV4-1|.|.|TRBJ1-5
CASSPQGLESNQPQHF
TGCGCCAGCAGCCCCCAGGGCCTCGAGAGCAATCAGCCCCAGCATTTT
>TRBV2|.|TRBD1|TRBJ2-5
CATGGWETQYF
TGTGCCACAGGGGGCTGGGAGACCCAGTACTTC
>TRBV7-8|.|.|TRBJ1-2
CASSLLTTNYGYTF
TGTGCCAGCAGCTTGTTAACGACTAACTATGGCTACACCTTC
>TRBV6-5|.|.|TRBJ2-7
CASRRTDLGEQYF
TGTGCCAGCAGGCGGACAGACCTCGGGGAGCAGTACTTC
>TRBV5-6|.|.|TRBJ1-1
CASSLVSGWANTEAFF
TGTGCCAGCAGCTTAGTAAGTGGATGGGCGAACACTGAAGCTTTCTTT
>TRBV6-5|.|.|TRBJ2-2
CASRLNTGELFF
TGTGCCAGCAGGCTCAACACCGGGGAGCTGTTTTTT
>TRBV5-1|.|TRBD1|TRBJ2-2
CASSERTGGTGELFF
TGCGCCAGCAGCGAGAGGACAGGCGGTACCGGGGAGCTGTTTTTT
>TRBV4-1|.|TRBD1|TRBJ2-7
CASSHPSWQGVRGEQYF
TGCGCCAGCAGTCATCCGAGTTGGCAGGGGGTAAGAGGGGAGCAGTACTTC
>TRBV10-3|.|.|TRBJ1-3
CAISRTKNSGNTIYF
TGTGCCATCAGTAGGACGAAAAACTCTGGAAACACCATATATTTT
>TRBV4-3|.|TRBD1|TRBJ2-1
CASSPSLGQGSYNEQFF
TGCGCCAGCAGCCCCTCTCTCGGACAGGGCTCCTACAATGAGCAGTTCTTC
>TRBV4-3|.|TRBD2|TRBJ2-1
CASSQDLAGGPVNEQFF
TGCGCCAGCAGCCAAGATCTAGCGGGGGGGCCTGTCAATGAGCAGTTCTTC
>TRBV18|.|.|TRBJ2-7
CASSPGQFPYEQYF
TGTGCCAGCTCACCCGGACAGTTCCCCTACGAGCAGTACTTC
>TRBV7-2|.|.|TRBJ1-2
CASSLVGGTGPGGYGYTF
TGTGCCAGCAGCTTAGTGGGCGGAACAGGCCCTGGGGGCTATGGCTACACCTTC
>TRBV27|.|.|TRBJ2-7
CASSSPSAGRGQQYF
TGTGCCAGCAGTTCCCCGAGCGCCGGTCGGGGACAGCAGTACTTC
>TRBV11-3|.|TRBD1|TRBJ2-3
CASSHYRGDTQYF
TGTGCCAGCAGCCACTACAGGGGGGATACGCAGTATTTT
>TRBV5-4|.|.|TRBJ1-1
CASSLSGASPNTEAFF
TGTGCCAGCAGCTTATCAGGAGCTTCCCCGAACACTGAAGCTTTCTTT
>TRBV5-5|once|TRBD1|TRBJ2-7
CASSLDRGAYEQYF
TGTGCCAGCAGCTTGGACAGGGGGGCCTACGAGCAGTACTTC
>TRBV6-5|.|.|TRBJ2-2
CASSYSYGNTGELFF
TGTGCCAGCAGTTACTCTTACGGTAACACCGGGGAGCTGTTTTTT
>TRBV5-6|.|.|TRBJ2-2
CASSLTFGELFF
.
>TRBV9|.|.|TRBJ1-5
CASSVGVDQPQHF
TGTGCCAGCAGCGTGGGGGTGGATCAGCCCCAGCATTTT
>TRBV5-1|.|.|TRBJ1-4
CASSLAMARGNEKLFF
TGCGCCAGCAGCTTGGCAATGGCACGGGGTAATGAAAAACTGTTTTTT
>TRBV19|.|.|TRBJ2-3
CASSIFVGDTQYF
TGTGCCAGTAGTATATTCGTTGGGGATACGCAGTATTTT
>TRBV7-9|.|.|TRBJ1-2
CASSLEGLRSYGYTF
TGTGCCAGCAGCTTAGAGGGACTACGGAGCTATGGCTACACCTTC
>TRBV12-5|.|.|TRBJ2-2
CASGLVLGENTGELFF
TGTGCTAGTGGTTTGGTACTAGGTGAAAACACCGGGGAGCTGTTTTTT
>TRBV7-2|.|.|TRBJ1-4
CASSLGGGEGEKLFF
TGTGCCAGCAGCTTAGGGGGGGGCGAAGGTGAAAAACTGTTTTTT
>TRBV7-2|.|TRBD2|TRBJ2-3
CASSISGGAPDTQYF
TGTGCCAGCAGCATTAGCGGGGGGGCTCCAGATACGCAGTATTTT
>TRBV5-6|.|.|TRBJ1-5
CASSFYNQPQHF
TGTGCCAGCAGCTTCTACAATCAGCCCCAGCATTTT
>TRBV19|.|TRBD1|TRBJ2-3
CASSPPGQHRDTQYF
TGTGCCAGCTCCCCGCCGGGACAGCACCGGGATACGCAGTATTTT
>TRBV7-2|.|.|TRBJ2-2
CASSARRNTGELFF
TGTGCCAGCAGCGCCCGAAGGAACACCGGGGAGCTGTTTTTT